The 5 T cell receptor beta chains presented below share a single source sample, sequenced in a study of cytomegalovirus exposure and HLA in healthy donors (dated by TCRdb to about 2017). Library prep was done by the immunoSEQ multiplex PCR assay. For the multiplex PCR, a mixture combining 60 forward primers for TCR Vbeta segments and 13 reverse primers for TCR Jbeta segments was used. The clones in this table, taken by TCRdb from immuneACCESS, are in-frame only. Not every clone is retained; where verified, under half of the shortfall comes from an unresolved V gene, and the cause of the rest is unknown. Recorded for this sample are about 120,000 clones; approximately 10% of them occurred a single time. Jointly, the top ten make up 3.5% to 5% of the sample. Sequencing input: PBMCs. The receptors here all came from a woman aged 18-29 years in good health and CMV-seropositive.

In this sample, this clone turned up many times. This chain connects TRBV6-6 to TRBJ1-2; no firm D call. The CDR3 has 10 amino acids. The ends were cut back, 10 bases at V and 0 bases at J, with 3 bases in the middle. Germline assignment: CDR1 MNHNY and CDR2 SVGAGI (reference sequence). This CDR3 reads CATSNYGYTF. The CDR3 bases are TGTGCCACTTCTAACTATGGCTACACCTTC.

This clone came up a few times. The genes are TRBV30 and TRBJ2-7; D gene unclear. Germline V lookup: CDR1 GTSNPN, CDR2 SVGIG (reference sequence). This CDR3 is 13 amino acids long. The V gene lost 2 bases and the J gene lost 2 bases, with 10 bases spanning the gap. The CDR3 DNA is TGTGCCTGGAGTTTTGCGAAACCCTACGAGCAGTACTTC. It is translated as CAWSFAKPYEQYF.

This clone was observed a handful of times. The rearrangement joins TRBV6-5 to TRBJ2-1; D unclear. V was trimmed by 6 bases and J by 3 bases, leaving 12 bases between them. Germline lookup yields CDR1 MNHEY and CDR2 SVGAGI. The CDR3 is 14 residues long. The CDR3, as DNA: TGTGCCAGCAGCCGATCCTCAGGCTACAATGAGCAGTTCTTC. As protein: CASSRSSGYNEQFF.

Written as DNA, the CDR3 is TGTGCCAGCAGCAGATGGGGAGATAGCAATCAGCCCCAGCATTTT. It is translated as CASSRWGDSNQPQHF. The chain employs TRBV27 and TRBJ1-5; D not resolved. The CDR3 covers 15 residues. V lost 6 bases, J lost 0 bases, and 12 bases lay in between. CDR1 is MNHEY and CDR2 is SMNVEV in the germline V gene (reference sequence).

In nucleotides, the CDR3 is TGCGCCAGCAGCCAAGTGGACAGGGCTCTCCAAGAGACCCAGTACTTC. This gives the protein CASSQVDRALQETQYF. This chain connects TRBV4-1 to TRBJ2-5; TRBD1 agrees at 8 bases. The CDR3 spans 16 residues. Trimming at V came to 1 base and at J to 1 base, leaving 5 bases not matched to a gene. From germline, CDR1 is MGHRA and CDR2 YSYEKL.